This is a list of T cell receptor beta chains from one sample in a study of tumor and adjacent non-tumor tissue in lung cancer. Using its own MiXCR run on the multiplex PCR reads, TCRdb lists one record per CDR3 protein. The table lists tens of thousands of distinct CDR3 sequences, over 55% of them singletons. Specimen: lung tumor tissue. These receptors were taken from a woman in her thirties or forties with non-small cell lung cancer. Each CDR3 is given without its conserved first and last residue.

v_gene,j_gene,CDR3aa
TRBV11-2,TRBJ2-3,ASSREGLYTDTQY
TRBV29-1,TRBJ2-3,SVVTHGRAGGRTDTQY
TRBV20-1,TRBJ1-2,SASPSYPDRGQGGYGYT
TRBV6-5,TRBJ2-2,ASSLTTGGSGELL
TRBV20-1,TRBJ2-1,SARDHYRVGAGVSYNEQF
TRBV20-1,TRBJ2-5,NEDGSRDTQY
TRBV5-5,TRBJ1-6,ASSEQGGSPLH
TRBV29-1,TRBJ1-1,SVHYPGRGEAF
TRBV10-3,TRBJ2-7,AISERPPGPRGNEQY
TRBV7-8,TRBJ2-1,ASSLPLTGYFYNDQF
TRBV7-9,TRBJ2-3,ASSPWEQGSTDTQY
TRBV11-2,TRBJ2-1,ASSKTLAALYYGQF
TRBV11-3,TRBJ2-1,TSSLDGQGEKF
TRBV5-8,TRBJ2-4,ASSPDPGGGIQY
TRBV24-1,TRBJ2-1,ATSGTSDNEQF
TRBV6-1,TRBJ2-1,ASSERVAGGKNEQF
TRBV29-1,TRBJ2-2,SVEVTGGTGKLF
TRBV11-1,TRBJ1-2,VSSLDGGQLYGYT
TRBV6-5,TRBJ2-3,ASRQTSPSRTDTQY
TRBV14,TRBJ2-5,ASSRRLAGDLETQY
TRBV29-1,TRBJ1-2,SLGTGAKGYT
TRBV2,TRBJ1-5,ASTRDRGWNQAQH
TRBV6-5,TRBJ1-5,ASRKLQGAGRPQH
TRBV6-5,TRBJ2-1,ASSYSLPGGMYNEQF
TRBV7-9,TRBJ2-1,ASSLGQGADEQF
TRBV6-5,TRBJ1-1,ASRREPDRPNIEGF
TRBV4-1,TRBJ2-3,ANRIGRLHRYAV